Each of the 16 T cell receptor beta chains below was sequenced from the same sample in a study of blood T cells in healthy people across ages. The second PCR ran roughly 6 to 11 cycles with a sample-barcoded 5' primer and J-beta primers. One entry per CDR3 protein, called by TCRdb with MiXCR from the 5' RACE reads. This repertoire shows about 780,000 distinct CDR3 sequences, 35% to 50% found once; its top ten account for approximately 18%. Sequenced: blood. The receptors come from a man at least 80 years old in good health.

The chain couples TRBV29-1 to TRBJ1-4; D is undetermined. The V end was cut by 8 bases, the J end by 0 bases, with 7 bases between. Germline V gene data show CDR1 as SQVTM and CDR2 as ANQGSEA. The CDR3 runs 12 residues. The CDR3 loop is CSPPATNEKLFF. CDR3 DNA sequence: TGCAGCCCCCCTGCAACTAATGAAAAACTGTTTTTT.

Only a few counts were recorded for this clonotype. The V gene is TRBV5-1, the J gene TRBJ2-3; TRBD2 matches 15 bases. The germline CDR1 and CDR2 sequences are SGHRS and YFSETQ. The CDR3 length is 17 residues. The V gene end was trimmed by 4 bases and the J gene end by 2 bases; junction bases not matched to a gene: 5. CDR3 sequence: CASSHGLAGGYTDTQYF. The CDR3 bases are TGCGCCAGCAGCCACGGACTAGCGGGAGGGTACACAGATACGCAGTATTTT. Variable domain in full (rest from reference TRBV5-1 and TRBJ2-3): KAGVTQTPRYLIKTRGQQVTLSCSPISGHRSVSWYQQTPGQGLQFLFEYFSETQRNKGNFPGRFSGRQFSNSRSEMNVSTLELGDSALYLCASSHGLAGGYTDTQYFGPGTRLTVL.

This clonotype was recorded many times. The chain recombines TRBV11-2 with TRBJ2-1; 9 bases fit TRBD2. Germline loops: CDR1 SGHAT, CDR2 FQNNGV. V shed 5 bases and J 5 bases; nucleotides not matched to a gene: 28. The CDR3 extends over 22 amino acids. The CDR3 DNA reads as TGTGCCAGCAGCCTTCGGGTAGCGGGAGCCCTACCTCCCAGACGCCGGGACAATGAGCAGTTCTTC. Protein product: CASSLRVAGALPPRRRDNEQFF.

The genes are TRBV7-2 and TRBJ1-5, with TRBD1 as a possible D gene (6 bases). Germline V gene data show CDR1 as SGHTA and CDR2 as FQGNSA. CDR3 length: 15 amino acids. The V end was cut by 4 bases, the J end by 11 bases, with 21 bases between. The CDR3 nucleotides are TGTGCCAGCAGCTCCGAGACAGGTCTTGGAGTGGCCCAGCATTTT. As protein: CASSSETGLGVAQHF. The entire variable domain, with the rest obtained from reference TRBV7-2 and TRBJ1-5, is as follows: GAGVSQSPSNKVTEKGKDVELRCDPISGHTALYWYRQSLGQGLEFLIYFQGNSAPDKSGLPSDRFSAERTGGSVSTLTIQRTQQEDSAVYLCASSSETGLGVAQHFGDGTRLSIL.

This clonotype came up a few times. This rearrangement joins TRBV5-1 to TRBJ2-7, with TRBD1 as a possible D gene (5 bases). Trimming shortened V by 2 bases and J by 5 bases, and 17 bases separated the two germline ends. This CDR3 spans 15 amino acids. Germline V gene lookup returns CDR1 SGHRS and CDR2 YFSETQ. Here the CDR3 reads CASSLAGDSIHEQYF. As DNA, the CDR3 is TGCGCCAGCAGCTTAGCCGGCGACAGCATCCACGAGCAGTACTTC. Together with reference TRBV5-1 and TRBJ2-7, the CDR3 gives the full variable domain: KAGVTQTPRYLIKTRGQQVTLSCSPISGHRSVSWYQQTPGQGLQFLFEYFSETQRNKGNFPGRFSGRQFSNSRSEMNVSTLELGDSALYLCASSLAGDSIHEQYFGPGTRLTVT.

The V and J genes are TRBV9 and TRBJ2-1, with D perhaps matching TRBD2 (6 bases). Germline V CDR1 and CDR2: SGDLS, YYNGEE. The CDR3 spans 13 residues. The ends were cut back, 0 bases at V and 9 bases at J, with 10 bases in the middle. The CDR3 protein is CASSVGMEGEQFF. The CDR3 DNA reads as TGTGCCAGCAGCGTAGGAATGGAGGGTGAGCAGTTCTTC.

V is TRBV5-1 and J is TRBJ1-2; D may be TRBD1 (6 bases). Per germline, CDR1 SGHRS and CDR2 YFSETQ. This CDR3 comprises 13 residues. Trimming took 3 bases from V and 6 from J, leaving 12 bases between them. The CDR3 spells CASSSRGGHGYTF. CDR3 in DNA: TGCGCCAGCAGCTCCCGGGGGGGGCATGGCTACACCTTC.

This clonotype was seen many times. A much larger clonotype is one base distant, so this may be a read error. The chain links TRBV5-1 to TRBJ2-7; 7 bases are a match to TRBD2. V lost 3 bases, J lost 6 bases, and 6 bases stayed unmatched. The CDR3 has 13 amino acids. Germline V lookup: CDR1 SGHRS, CDR2 YFSETQ. CDR3 nucleotide sequence: TGCGCCAGCAGCTGGGAGGGAGTAGCCGAGCAGTACTTC. It is translated as CASSWEGVAEQYF.

The chain is built from TRBV29-1 and TRBJ2-7; D is uncertain. Germline CDR1 reads SQVTM; CDR2 reads ANQGSEA. V dropped 3 bases and J dropped 1 base, with 13 bases sitting between them. This CDR3 is 14 amino acids long. CDR3: CSVDLGLGSYEQYF. In DNA, the CDR3 is TGCAGCGTTGATTTGGGTCTTGGGTCCTACGAGCAGTACTTC.

V is TRBV12-3 or TRBV12-4 and J is TRBJ2-3; possibly TRBD2 for D (6 bases). V gave up 6 bases and J gave up 4 bases, with 20 bases separating them. The CDR3 is 16 amino acids. CDR3 nucleotides: TGTGCCAGCAGAGCCCTGCTTGCGGAGGGGCCAGATACGCAGTATTTT. Encoded protein: CASRALLAEGPDTQYF.

V gene TRBV18 combines with J gene TRBJ2-7; 9 bases match TRBD2. The germline gives CDR1 KGHSH, CDR2 LQKENI. V was clipped by 2 bases and J by 2 bases; unmatched bases: 13. This CDR3 region has 18 residues. The CDR3 nucleotides are TGTGCCAGCTCACCAAAGGGACTAGCTTCCCCGCGACCCTACGAGCAGTACTTC. Its protein is CASSPKGLASPRPYEQYF.

The table lists this clonotype with a few counts. The chain has TRBV4-2 and TRBJ2-5; D possibly corresponds to TRBD1 (6 bases). Germline V gives CDR1 LGHNA, CDR2 YNFKEQ. V lost 2 bases to trimming and J lost 0 bases, with 10 bases between them. The CDR3 covers 15 residues. DNA of the CDR3: TGTGCCAGCAGCCAACGAAACAGGGACCAAGAGACCCAGTACTTC. Translated, it gives CASSQRNRDQETQYF.

The chain recombines TRBV7-9 with TRBJ1-1, with D hard to call. Germline CDR1 reads SEHNR; CDR2 reads FQNEAQ (reference sequence). Trimming took 0 bases from V and 8 from J, leaving 7 bases between them. The CDR3 has 12 residues. The CDR3 is CASSLALTEAFF. Written as DNA, the CDR3 is TGTGCCAGCAGCTTAGCGCTCACCGAAGCTTTCTTT.

In regard to this clonotype: The junction departs from the called germline gene at one end, perhaps through a read error. V and J are TRBV6-6 and TRBJ2-5, with D possibly being TRBD2 (6 bases). CDR1 is MNHNY and CDR2 is SVGAGI in the germline V gene (reference sequence). The length of the CDR3 is 14 residues. The CDR3 nucleotides read TGTGCCTGCAGTGACGGCGGGGACCGAGAGACCCAGTACTTC. As protein: CACSDGGDRETQYF.

With regard to this clonotype: An end of the junction differs from the germline gene, which may be a read error. This chain uses TRBV20-1 with TRBJ1-6; the D gene is possibly TRBD1 (5 bases). Germline loops: CDR1 DFQATT, CDR2 SNEGSKA (reference sequence). The CDR3 runs to 15 residues. In DNA, the CDR3 is TGCAGTGCTAGAGATGGACTGGGAGGGGATTCACCCCTTCACTTT. Protein sequence: CSARDGLGGDSPLHF.

A note on this clonotype: Compared with germline, one end of the junction differs, possibly owing to a read error. The chain has TRBV6-5 and TRBJ1-2, with D possibly matching TRBD1 (5 bases). The CDR3 has 14 residues. Germline assignment: CDR1 MNHEY and CDR2 SVGAGI. The CDR3 protein is CASRTTGTNYGHTF. The CDR3 DNA is TGTGCCAGCAGGACAACAGGAACTAACTATGGCCACACCTTC.